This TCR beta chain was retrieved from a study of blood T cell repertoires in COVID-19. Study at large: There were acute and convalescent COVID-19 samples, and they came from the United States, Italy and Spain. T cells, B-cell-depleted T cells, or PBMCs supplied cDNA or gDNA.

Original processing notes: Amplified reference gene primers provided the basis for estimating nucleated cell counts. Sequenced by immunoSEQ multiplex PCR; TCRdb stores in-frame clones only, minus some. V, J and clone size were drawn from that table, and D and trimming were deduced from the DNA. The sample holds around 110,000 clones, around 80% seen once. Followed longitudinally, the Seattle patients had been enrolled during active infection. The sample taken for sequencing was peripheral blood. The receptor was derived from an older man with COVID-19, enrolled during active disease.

CDR3 nucleotides: TGCGCCAGCAGCCCCCGGGGACAGGGAGAGACGTCTGGAAACACCATATATTTT. It is translated as CASSPRGQGETSGNTIYF. The J gene is TRBJ1-3, the V gene TRBV4-1; TRBD1 matches at 9 bases. The CDR3 is 18 amino acids. Germline V gene sequence: CDR1 MGHRA, CDR2 YSYEKL. The junction had 11 bases not matched to a gene; V was cut back by 4 bases and J by 1 base.